One sample yielded the 13 T cell receptor beta chains listed below, sequenced in a study of cytomegalovirus exposure and HLA in healthy donors. The PCR ran on 60 Vbeta and 13 Jbeta primers. TCRdb keeps only in-frame clones here, not all; method: immunoSEQ multiplex PCR. The repertoire has 140,000 to 150,000 clones, nearly 10% of them found once; the top ten carry about 1.9%. Material: PBMCs. These receptors originate from a man over 45 in good health and CMV-seronegative.

This sequence joins TRBV19 and TRBJ2-2, with a possible D match to TRBD2 (7 bases). Germline CDR1 and CDR2: LNHDA and SQIVND (reference sequence). Trimming removed 5 bases at V and 5 bases at J, with 12 bases between. The CDR3 is made up of 14 amino acids. The CDR3 loop reads CASSPRGGTGELFF. The CDR3 nucleotides read TGTGCCAGTAGTCCCAGGGGAGGGACCGGGGAGCTGTTTTTT.

This clone appeared a few times. V and J are TRBV7-9 and TRBJ2-6; D uncertain. The ends were cut back, 1 base at V and 0 bases at J, with 13 bases in the middle. The CDR3 is 18 amino acids. The germline V gene has CDR1 SEHNR and CDR2 FQNEAQ (reference sequence). The CDR3 region has the DNA TGTGCCAGCAGCTTAGGAAGTAATCAGGTCTCTGGGGCCAACGTCCTGACTTTC. It translates to CASSLGSNQVSGANVLTF.

V and J are TRBV28 and TRBJ1-5; tentative D call: TRBD1 (6 bases). In germline, CDR1 is MDHEN, CDR2 SYDVKM. The CDR3 is 12 residues long. Between the trimmed V and J ends, which lost 6 bases and 8 bases, there was a span of 11 bases. The CDR3 DNA is TGTGCCAGCAGAACTGAGGGGGAGCCCCAGCATTTT. It encodes CASRTEGEPQHF.

The table lists this clone with a few counts. The V gene is TRBV19, the J gene TRBJ1-5, with 8 bases aligning to TRBD1. Trimming removed 9 bases from V and 1 base from J; junction bases left unmatched: 5. Germline-derived CDR1 and CDR2 are LNHDA and SQIVND (reference sequence). This CDR3 contains 14 residues. The CDR3 protein is CASQDRVSNQPQHF. DNA for the CDR3: TGTGCCAGCCAGGACAGGGTAAGCAATCAGCCCCAGCATTTT. The complete variable domain, with remaining parts taken from reference TRBV19 and TRBJ1-5, reads DGGITQSPKYLFRKEGQNVTLSCEQNLNHDAMYWYRQDPGQGLRLIYYSQIVNDFQKGDIAEGYSVSREKKESFPLTVTSAQKNPTAFYLCASQDRVSNQPQHFGDGTRLSIL.

The chain combines TRBV5-1 with TRBJ1-1; D is possibly TRBD1 (5 bases). This CDR3 contains 15 residues. Trimming stripped 4 bases from V and 1 base from J, with 14 bases between. CDR1 is SGHRS, CDR2 YFSETQ, per germline. The CDR3 bases are TGCGCCAGCAGCCCTCTCCAGGGCGGGAACACTGAAGCTTTCTTT. Residues: CASSPLQGGNTEAFF.

V gene TRBV2 combines with J gene TRBJ2-7; 9 bases match TRBD1. V was pared by 6 bases and J by 5 bases, with 8 bases of the junction left unmatched. This CDR3 comprises 14 residues. Germline V CDR1 and CDR2: SNHLY, FYNNEI. This CDR3 reads CASSAGQGVHEQYF. The CDR3 DNA reads TGTGCCAGCAGCGCGGGACAGGGCGTCCACGAGCAGTACTTC.

The rearrangement joins TRBV5-5 to TRBJ1-2, with 9 bases matching TRBD1. CDR3 size: 16 residues. Germline V gene sequence: CDR1 SGHKS, CDR2 YYEKEE (reference sequence). J lost 0 bases, V lost 4 bases, and 7 bases had no gene match. As DNA, the CDR3 is TGTGCCAGCAGCCTGTCGGACAGGGGCTCTAACTATGGCTACACCTTC. As protein: CASSLSDRGSNYGYTF.

The chain recombines TRBV11-3 with TRBJ2-1; unclear D gene. Trimming stripped 1 base from V and 8 bases from J, with 12 bases between. The CDR3 spans 14 residues. CDR1 is SGHNT, CDR2 YENEEA, per germline. The CDR3 reads CASSLGATAYEQFF. The DNA for the CDR3 is TGTGCCAGCAGCTTAGGGGCAACAGCCTATGAGCAGTTCTTC.

In its sample, this clone was seen a few times. V gene TRBV6-5 combines with J gene TRBJ1-4; D not certain. The length of the CDR3 is 13 residues. V was trimmed by 6 bases and J by 6 bases, leaving 11 bases between them. Germline lookup yields CDR1 MNHEY and CDR2 SVGAGI. CDR3 sequence (DNA): TGTGCCAGCAGGCCCGCAGGTTATGAAAAACTGTTTTTT. It codes for CASRPAGYEKLFF.

A few counts support this clone. This chain links TRBV4-2 with TRBJ2-5, with 7 bases that match TRBD2. The CDR3 is 15 amino acids. The germline CDR1 and CDR2 sequences are LGHNA and YNFKEQ. Trimming took 4 bases from V and 2 from J; bases not matched to a gene: 7. CDR3 loop: CASSRETSRQETQYF. As DNA, the CDR3 is TGTGCCAGCAGCCGGGAGACTAGCAGGCAAGAGACCCAGTACTTC.

The sample holds a few counts of this clone. This chain links TRBV11-2 with TRBJ2-5; D possibly corresponds to TRBD1 (6 bases). The CDR3 consists of 17 residues. The germline CDR1 and CDR2 sequences are SGHAT and FQNNGV. V lost 2 bases, J lost 7 bases, and 23 bases lay in between. CDR3 loop: CASSLSGGGRGHGTQYF. CDR3 sequence (DNA): TGTGCCAGCAGCTTATCTGGTGGGGGCCGAGGGCATGGGACCCAGTACTTC.

This rearrangement joins TRBV19 to TRBJ2-1, with 7 bases lining up with TRBD2. This CDR3 spans 15 amino acids. CDR1 is LNHDA and CDR2 is SQIVND in the germline V gene (reference sequence). The ends lost 5 bases at V and 8 bases at J; junction bases unmatched: 12. The CDR3 region is CASSLHRRERHEQFF. DNA for the CDR3: TGTGCCAGTAGTCTCCATCGGCGGGAGAGACATGAGCAGTTCTTC.

The genes are TRBV18 and TRBJ2-5; D may be TRBD2 (5 bases). Germline V lookup: CDR1 KGHSH, CDR2 LQKENI. V lost 6 bases and J lost 2, with 7 bases in between. The CDR3 is 12 residues long. CDR3 DNA sequence: TGTGCCAGCTCGAGGGTTCAAGAGACCCAGTACTTC. It translates to CASSRVQETQYF.